This TCR beta chain is from a study of blood T cells in healthy people across ages (dated by TCRdb to between 2014 and 2017). As for the study more broadly: In model experiments, roughly one uniquely barcoded TCR beta cDNA molecule per two T cells was captured by template switching. Using deep sequencing normalized with unique cDNA molecular identifiers, the study measured how TCR beta repertoire diversity changes with age. The donors were split into four age groups: young (average 16 years), middle-aged (about 40), aged (roughly 60) and long-lived (82). To avoid experimental bias, donors of different ages were distributed randomly across sequencing lanes. For two donors (one aged 18 to 30 and one aged 80 or older), the study analyzed two additional independent replicas of 1 million unique cDNA reads from the same blood draw. Results and caveats for the whole study, not just this receptor: There was a strong correlation between observed TCR beta diversity and the percentage of naive T cells measured by flow cytometry. Compared with the aged group, the long-lived group had more naive CD4+ T cells, fewer expanded clones and increased TCR diversity, a pattern suggesting age selection. Because profiling used bulk unsorted PBMCs, naive and antigen-experienced compartments could not be compared conclusively. Donor CMV infection status was unknown, potentially confounding age-related changes in expanded clonotypes. As age increased, observed TCR beta diversity per million T cells dropped in a roughly linear way, and a significant reduction was already evident by age about 40. Total diversity estimates from one million sequenced T cells were considered lower bounds and underestimates.

Library method: 5' RACE. Sequenced using an Illumina HiSeq 2500. A second PCR of about 7 to 12 cycles was run with a J-beta primer mix and a sample-barcoded 5' primer. A template-switch 5' adaptor carrying 12 random nucleotides introduced a unique molecular identifier onto each TCR beta cDNA molecule. Each sample yielded at least 3 million CDR3-containing paired-end reads. All of the RNA was converted into first-strand cDNA using the Mint cDNA synthesis kit, with a TRBC-specific oligonucleotide serving as the primer. After uracil-DNA glycosylase treatment, a first 18-cycle PCR used universal primers M1SS and BC2_uni_R on all cDNA. The paper's data handling went like this. For normalization, 1 million high-quality reads, each with a distinct molecular identifier, were randomly selected from each sample. Instead of being binned into consensus sequences, reads that shared molecular identifiers were thrown out. MiTCR, run with a Q25 quality threshold and the strictest error-elimination algorithm, handled CDR3 identification, clonotype clustering and error correction. A nonparametric unseen species model with Euler transformation was used to estimate lower-bound total TCR beta diversity. In TCRdb, the public reads were trimmed at Q25 with fastp and aligned with MiXCR, with productive beta chains retained. A single entry per CDR3 protein holds the most common genes and DNA from its merged rows. These V and J calls rely on TCRdb rather than the paper's analysis. The sample includes roughly 1,800,000 distinct CDR3 sequences, with less than 50% observed a single time. 2.1% of the sample belongs to the ten largest clones.

Trimming leaves V shorter by 7 bases and J shorter by 3 bases, with the junction holding 9 bases beyond the gene matches. Spanning cysteine to phenylalanine, the CDR3 consists of 13 amino acids. CDR3 DNA is the only sequence kept; it has 39 bases, read in frame from the first base. The germline V gene (reference sequence) provides CDR1 DFQATT and CDR2 SNEGSKA. About this clonotype itself: Its antigen is still unknown. Qualities for individual bases were not recorded, and no much larger clone is one base off.

The approximately 39 donors, aged about 6 to 95 years, were systemically healthy Caucasian individuals from Russia. Each donor gave 9.5 to 10 milliliters of peripheral blood, drawn into EDTA-treated Vacutainer tubes. Ficoll-Paque density-gradient centrifugation was used to isolate PBMCs, with at least 6 million obtained per sample. Trizol reagent was used to extract total RNA from the PBMCs, yielding at least 6 micrograms per sample. For every donor, flow cytometry on a PBMC aliquot measured the percentage of naive CD45RAhigh/CD27high T cells. The sample taken for sequencing was blood. The clonotype originates from a middle-aged woman in good health. The V and J segments used are TRBV20-1 and TRBJ2-7; the junction holds 7 bases that match TRBD1. The CDR3 protein sequence reads: CSVEDRDLYEQYF. The DNA reads as follows: TGCAGTGTTGAAGACAGGGACCTCTACGAGCAGTACTTC.